This TCR beta chain was profiled in a study of blood T cells in healthy people across ages. PCR was performed a second time for 7 to 11 cycles using a sample-barcoded 5' primer and a J-beta primer mix. TCRdb re-called the 5' RACE reads through MiXCR, storing one row per CDR3 protein. Among about 640,000 distinct CDR3 sequences listed, 58% were seen once. V lost 5 bases to trimming and J lost 4 bases, with 20 bases between them. The CDR3 is 15 residues long. Germline V gene data show CDR1 as DFQATT and CDR2 as SNEGSKA (reference sequence). Findings and limits, study-wide: The study found more naive CD4+ cells and higher diversity in long-lived than aged donors.

As regards this clonotype: Antigen: not known.

The clonotype originates from a man aged 55 to 70 in good health. Sample: blood. The chain carries TRBV20-1 and TRBJ2-5; weak D call: TRBD2 (5 bases). In nucleotides, the CDR3 is TGCAGTGCTTGCTCTGAGGGTGGGTGGGGAGAGACCCAGTACTTC. Translating it yields CSACSEGGWGETQYF.